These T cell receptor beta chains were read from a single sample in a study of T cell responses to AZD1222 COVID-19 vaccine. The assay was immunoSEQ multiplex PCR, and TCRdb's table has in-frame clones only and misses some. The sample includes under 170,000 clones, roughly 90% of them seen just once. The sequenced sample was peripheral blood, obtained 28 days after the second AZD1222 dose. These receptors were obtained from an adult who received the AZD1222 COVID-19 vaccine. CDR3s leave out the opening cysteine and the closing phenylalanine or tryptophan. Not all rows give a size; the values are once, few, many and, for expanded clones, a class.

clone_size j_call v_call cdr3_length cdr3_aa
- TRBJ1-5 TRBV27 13 ASSLRRGRFQPQH
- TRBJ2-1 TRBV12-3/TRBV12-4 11 ASRTPGRDEQF
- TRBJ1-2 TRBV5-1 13 ASSLAEGLGYGYT
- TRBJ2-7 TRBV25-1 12 ASTPRGTVYEQY
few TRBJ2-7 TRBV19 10 ASSMSSGEQY
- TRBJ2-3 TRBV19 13 ASSIVAGGADTQY
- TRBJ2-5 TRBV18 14 ASSPLGLASPQAQY
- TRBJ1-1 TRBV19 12 ASSIQGVNTEAF
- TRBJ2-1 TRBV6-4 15 ASPIRSGRVNYNEQF
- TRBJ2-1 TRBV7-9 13 ASSSRPGRGGEQF
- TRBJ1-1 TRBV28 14 ASSPRQGAGDTEAF
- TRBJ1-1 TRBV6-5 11 ASSVDSYTEAF
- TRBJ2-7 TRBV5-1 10 ASSLVEDEQY
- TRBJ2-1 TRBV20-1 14 SASPSGTSGANEQF